The sequence of this TCR beta chain was determined in a study of blood T cell repertoires in COVID-19. Data came from immunoSEQ multiplex PCR; TCRdb stores just in-frame clones and leaves some out. This sample carries approximately 300,000 clones, roughly 89% of them seen once, and the ten largest clones take under 1.1%. Seattle's enrolled individuals joined amid active infection and were then monitored longitudinally. V gave up 3 bases and J gave up 1 base, with 6 bases separating them. CDR1 LNHNV and CDR2 YYDKDF come from the germline V gene (reference sequence). The CDR3 runs 13 residues. Material: peripheral blood. This receptor was obtained from a woman aged 40 to 50 with COVID-19, enrolled during active disease. V gene TRBV15 combines with J gene TRBJ1-1; no firm D call. The CDR3 spells CATSSAENTEAFF. The CDR3 DNA reads as TGTGCCACCAGCAGTGCGGAGAACACTGAAGCTTTCTTT.